Below, 27 T cell receptor beta chains from the same sample are listed, as sequenced in a study of regulatory T cells in long-lasting Graves disease. The time point: newly diagnosed GD, antithyroid drugs for less than 3 months. PBMCs were the source of the RNA used for TCR sequencing. Arm-PCR of CDR3 regions with iRepertoire HTBI primers generated TCR beta libraries. TCRdb ran MiXCR on the multiplex PCR reads and lists one entry per CDR3 protein. The sample includes more than 400,000 distinct CDR3 sequences, around 15% seen only once; the top ten take 12%. In addition, the sample was reused for a study of T cells in Graves' hyperthyroidism and ophthalmopathy.

The specimen comprised peripheral blood mononuclear cells (PBMCs), sampled at new diagnosis, from a patient treated with antithyroid drugs. All receptors derive from a man aged 40-55 years with Graves disease.

This clonotype was observed at least ten times. The CDR3 DNA reads as TGTGCCAGCAGTTACTCGTCGCGGGAGGGCCCCCTGAACACTGAAGCTTTCTTT. This translates into CASSYSSREGPLNTEAFF. This chain connects TRBV6-5 to TRBJ1-1; D ambiguous. CDR1 is MNHEY and CDR2 is SVGAGI in the germline V gene. The CDR3 has 18 residues. The V gene lost 0 bases and the J gene lost 0 bases, with 17 bases spanning the gap.

This clonotype has ten or more counts. The chain has TRBV11-2 and TRBJ2-7; D is possibly TRBD1 (6 bases). This CDR3 region has 14 residues. The germline V gene encodes CDR1 SGHAT and CDR2 FQNNGV. Trimming took off 5 bases at V and 11 bases at J, with 22 bases between the two ends. DNA of the CDR3: TGTGCCAGCAGCCTTAGAGGACAGCCCCCTACGGAGTACTTC. Translated, it gives CASSLRGQPPTEYF.

This clonotype was seen repeatedly, ten times or more. The chain combines TRBV3-1 with TRBJ2-7; D not certain. V lost 1 base to trimming and J lost 0 bases, with 10 bases between them. Germline V gene sequence: CDR1 LGHDT, CDR2 YNNKEL (reference sequence). The CDR3 is 15 amino acids. CDR3 protein: CASSQGPISSYEQYF. The DNA for the CDR3 is TGTGCCAGCAGCCAAGGACCTATTAGCTCCTACGAGCAGTACTTC.

This clonotype was seen repeatedly, ten times or more. This chain links TRBV28 with TRBJ2-4, with D possibly called TRBD1 or TRBD2 (5 bases each). The CDR3 runs to 12 residues. Trimming left V 5 bases short and J 9 bases short, with 11 bases between. Germline V lookup: CDR1 MDHEN, CDR2 SYDVKM. CDR3 DNA sequence: TGTGCCAGCAGTCCGACTGGGGGCATTCAGTACTTC. Translation gives CASSPTGGIQYF.

This clonotype was counted at least ten times. The chain links TRBV19 to TRBJ1-5; D ambiguous. The length of the CDR3 is 12 residues. The germline CDR1 and CDR2 sequences are LNHDA and SQIVND (reference sequence). The V end was cut by 3 bases, the J end by 5 bases, with 5 bases between. The CDR3 region is CASSMMDQPQHF. CDR3 sequence (DNA): TGTGCCAGTAGTATGATGGATCAGCCCCAGCATTTT.

This clonotype has a handful of counts. The chain joins TRBV29-1 to TRBJ2-1, with D unclear. Germline V gives CDR1 SQVTM, CDR2 ANQGSEA. Trimming took 5 bases from V and 10 from J, leaving 9 bases between them. The CDR3 totals 10 residues. The CDR3 DNA reads as TGCAGCGTTTCTGGAGTGGAGCAGTTCTTC. Translating gives CSVSGVEQFF.

This clonotype was found many times. This chain links TRBV28 with TRBJ2-7; possibly TRBD2 for D (6 bases). V lost 10 bases and J 6 bases, leaving 13 bases between the germline ends. This CDR3 region has 11 residues. The germline CDR1 and CDR2 sequences are MDHEN and SYDVKM. In DNA form, the CDR3 reads TGTGCCACGGGGGTCCCCCGCGAGCAGTACTTC. It specifies CATGVPREQYF.

This chain connects TRBV28 to TRBJ1-4; no clear D. From germline, CDR1 is MDHEN and CDR2 SYDVKM. With 4 bases removed from V and 3 bases from J, the gap between germline ends came to 15 bases. The CDR3 is 16 residues long. CDR3 residues: CASSSSGAGSNEKLFF. For the CDR3, the DNA is TGTGCCAGCAGTTCCTCGGGAGCAGGATCTAATGAAAAACTGTTTTTT.

This clonotype appeared a few times. This rearrangement joins TRBV2 to TRBJ2-3; D is possibly TRBD2 (6 bases). Trimming took 1 base from V and 7 from J, leaving 9 bases between them. The CDR3 consists of 13 residues. Germline lookup yields CDR1 SNHLY and CDR2 FYNNEI. Here the CDR3 DNA reads TGTGCCAGCAGTGAAGGGAGGGGAAATACGCAGTATTTT. This sequence encodes CASSEGRGNTQYF.

The table lists this clonotype with many counts. V is TRBV7-8 and J is TRBJ2-4; D is tentatively TRBD1 or TRBD2 (5 bases each). There are 15 residues in the CDR3. Per germline, CDR1 SGHVS and CDR2 FQNEAQ. Trimming shortened V by 5 bases and J by 4 bases, and 15 bases separated the two germline ends. CDR3 sequence reads: CASSVLEGLKNIQYF. DNA for the CDR3: TGTGCCAGCAGCGTCCTTGAGGGGCTGAAAAACATTCAGTACTTC. The full variable domain, with the rest looked up from reference TRBV7-8 and TRBJ2-4, is GAGVSQSPRYKVAKRGQDVALRCDPISGHVSLFWYQQALGQGPEFLTYFQNEAQLDKSGLPSDRFFAERPEGSVSTLKIQRTQQEDSAVYLCASSVLEGLKNIQYFGAGTRLSVL.

On this clonotype itself: A much larger clone differs by one base, so this may be a read error. V and J are TRBV10-3 and TRBJ2-3, with 9 bases that match TRBD1. This CDR3 spans 15 amino acids. Germline V gene data show CDR1 as ENHRY and CDR2 as SYGVKD. DNA for the CDR3: TGTGCCACCAGTGAGCCGGGACAGGGAGGGGATACGCAGTATTTT. This encodes CATSEPGQGGDTQYF.

This clonotype was seen repeatedly, ten times or more. The chain combines TRBV7-9 with TRBJ2-1; 11 bases fit TRBD1. Germline CDR1 is SEHNR and CDR2 is FQNEAQ (reference sequence). V trimming: 4 bases; J trimming: 8 bases; junction bases outside the gene matches: 13. The CDR3 is 17 amino acids. This CDR3 reads CASSWPSGQGDLDEQFF. Here the CDR3 DNA reads TGTGCCAGCAGCTGGCCCTCGGGACAGGGGGATTTGGATGAGCAGTTCTTC.

This sequence joins TRBV7-9 and TRBJ1-1; D may be TRBD1 (5 bases). The germline V gene encodes CDR1 SEHNR and CDR2 FQNEAQ (reference sequence). Deletions cut 5 bases from V and 6 bases from J, with 10 bases between. The CDR3 has 12 residues. The CDR3 region has the DNA TGTGCCAGCAGCAAGTGGGGGTCTGAAGCTTTCTTT. Amino acid sequence: CASSKWGSEAFF.

This clonotype turned up a few times. The chain recombines TRBV30 with TRBJ2-1, with 7 bases that match TRBD2. Trimming took 1 base from V and 9 from J; bases not matched to a gene: 9. The germline V gene encodes CDR1 GTSNPN and CDR2 SVGIG (reference sequence). The CDR3 loop spans 14 amino acids. CDR3 sequence: CAWSGEGYRVEQFF. In nucleotides, the CDR3 is TGTGCCTGGAGTGGGGAGGGTTATCGGGTTGAGCAGTTCTTC.

This clonotype was detected only a few times. The V gene is TRBV30, the J gene TRBJ2-1; the D gene is possibly TRBD2 (5 bases). Germline lookup yields CDR1 GTSNPN and CDR2 SVGIG (reference sequence). The CDR3 contains 16 residues. Trimming left V 2 bases short and J 5 bases short, with 19 bases between. The CDR3 DNA sequence: TGTGCCTGGAGTTCCCGGGGTCGGATTAACCACAATGAGCAGTTCTTC. Translation gives CAWSSRGRINHNEQFF.

This clonotype appeared many times. The V call is TRBV10-3, the J call TRBJ2-7; TRBD1 matches 11 bases. Germline lookup yields CDR1 ENHRY and CDR2 SYGVKD. There are 17 residues in the CDR3. The J segment lost 1 base and the V segment lost 8 bases, leaving 13 bases of the junction unmatched. CDR3 DNA sequence: TGTGCCATCTCCGATCCCGGGACAGGGGGTACGTCCTACGAGCAGTACTTC. Protein product: CAISDPGTGGTSYEQYF.

The CDR3 nucleotides read TGTGCCAGCAGCTTAGGACTAGCCCTCAATGAGCAGTTCTTC. This sequence encodes CASSLGLALNEQFF. This chain uses TRBV11-3 with TRBJ2-1, with TRBD2 identical over 7 bases. V gave up 1 base and J gave up 6 bases; unmatched junction bases: 3. CDR3 length: 14 amino acids. The germline gives CDR1 SGHNT, CDR2 YENEEA.

This clonotype has ten or more counts. The chain recombines TRBV10-1 with TRBJ2-1; 12 positions agree with TRBD1. The CDR3 length is 18 residues. J lost 3 bases, V lost 5 bases, and 11 bases had no gene match. CDR1 and CDR2 (germline): WNHNN, SYGVQD (reference sequence). CDR3 amino acids: CASSMGQGAGRDYNEQFF. The CDR3 DNA reads TGCGCCAGCAGTATGGGACAGGGGGCTGGCCGGGACTACAATGAGCAGTTCTTC.

This clonotype occurred many times. This chain uses TRBV5-1 with TRBJ2-2; 12 nucleotides agree with TRBD1. The CDR3 is made up of 17 amino acids. The V gene's germline CDR1 is SGHRS and CDR2 YFSETQ. The ends lost 4 bases at V and 2 bases at J; junction bases unmatched: 6. For the CDR3, the DNA is TGCGCCAGCAGCCCCGGGACAGGGGGCGCCAACACCGGGGAGCTGTTTTTT. Protein sequence: CASSPGTGGANTGELFF.

This clonotype was detected many times. The chain employs TRBV20-1 and TRBJ1-1; TRBD1 agrees at 7 bases. V dropped 5 bases and J dropped 3; count of bases not matched to a gene: 9. There are 14 residues in the CDR3. Germline V gene data show CDR1 as DFQATT and CDR2 as SNEGSKA (reference sequence). The CDR3 reads CSALRGQLDTEAFF. The CDR3 DNA reads TGCAGTGCTCTCCGGGGACAGTTGGACACTGAAGCTTTCTTT.

This clonotype was found many times. The chain joins TRBV19 to TRBJ2-2; D possibly corresponds to TRBD1 (6 bases). V lost 6 bases and J lost 0, with 11 bases in between. This CDR3 is built from 15 residues. Germline V lookup: CDR1 LNHDA, CDR2 SQIVND (reference sequence). CDR3 amino acids: CASSPGTTNTGELFF. DNA for the CDR3: TGTGCCAGTAGCCCGGGGACAACGAACACCGGGGAGCTGTTTTTT.

The rearrangement links TRBV15 to TRBJ2-2, with no clear D. V was clipped by 0 bases and J by 2 bases, with 4 bases between them. The V gene's germline CDR1 is LNHNV and CDR2 YYDKDF (reference sequence). CDR3 length: 14 residues. Written as DNA, the CDR3 is TGTGCCACCAGCAGAGAGCTCAACACCGGGGAGCTGTTTTTT. Residues: CATSRELNTGELFF.

The chain links TRBV3-1 to TRBJ2-2; 10 nucleotides match TRBD2. The V gene's germline CDR1 is LGHDT and CDR2 YNNKEL (reference sequence). Trimming cost V 4 bases and J 0 bases; bases outside gene matches: 8. This CDR3 spans 18 amino acids. Here the CDR3 DNA reads TGTGCCAGCAGCCCCGCCGGACTAGCGGATGCGAACACCGGGGAGCTGTTTTTT. Translated, it gives CASSPAGLADANTGELFF.

The chain combines TRBV29-1 with TRBJ1-2; D is ambiguous. Germline CDR1 reads SQVTM; CDR2 reads ANQGSEA. V gave up 6 bases and J gave up 4 bases, with 21 bases separating them. The CDR3 loop spans 15 amino acids. As DNA, the CDR3 is TGCAGCGTCCACCCGGATAGGGAATCGGTCTATGGCTACACCTTC. Translating gives CSVHPDRESVYGYTF.

This clonotype was counted a few times. The genes are TRBV7-3 and TRBJ2-1; the match to TRBD2 covers 14 bases. The CDR3 is 14 amino acids. The junction had 1 base not matched to a gene; V was cut back by 5 bases and J by 7 bases. Germline CDR1 is SGHTA and CDR2 is FQGTGA. The CDR3 bases are TGTGCCAGCAGCCGGACTAGCGGGGGGAATGAGCAGTTCTTC. Amino acids: CASSRTSGGNEQFF.

This clonotype was seen a few times. The J gene is TRBJ2-3, the V gene TRBV20-1, with D possibly TRBD2 on 5 matching bases. Germline CDR1 is DFQATT and CDR2 is SNEGSKA (reference sequence). This CDR3 is 14 amino acids long. V was trimmed by 3 bases and J by 3 bases, leaving 13 bases between them. CDR3 protein: CSARVGGGTDTQYF. CDR3 nucleotides: TGCAGTGCTAGGGTGGGCGGCGGGACAGATACGCAGTATTTT.

The chain links TRBV7-9 to TRBJ2-7; possibly TRBD1 or TRBD2 for D (5 bases each). The CDR3 spans 14 residues. The V end lost 3 bases, the J end lost 6 bases, and 15 bases lay between the germline ends. Germline lookup yields CDR1 SEHNR and CDR2 FQNEAQ (reference sequence). The CDR3 DNA follows: TGTGCCAGCAGCTTTCCGGGACCCGGGCGCGAGCAGTACTTC. This gives the protein CASSFPGPGREQYF.